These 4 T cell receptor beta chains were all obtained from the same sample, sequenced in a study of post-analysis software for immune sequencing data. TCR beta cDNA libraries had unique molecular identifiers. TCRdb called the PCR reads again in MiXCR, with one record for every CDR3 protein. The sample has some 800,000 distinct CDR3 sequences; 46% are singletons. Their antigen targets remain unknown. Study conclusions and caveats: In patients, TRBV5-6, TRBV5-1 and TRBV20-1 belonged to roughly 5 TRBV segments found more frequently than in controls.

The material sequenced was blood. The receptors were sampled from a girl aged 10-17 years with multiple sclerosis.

CDR3 residues: CSAPSTSESSYEQYF. The DNA for the CDR3 is TGCAGTGCTCCTTCGACTAGCGAGAGCTCCTACGAGCAGTACTTC. The rearrangement joins TRBV20-1 to TRBJ2-7; 8 bases agree with TRBD2. The CDR3 spans 15 residues. V trimming: 5 bases; J trimming: 0 bases; junction bases outside the gene matches: 9. Germline V gives CDR1 DFQATT, CDR2 SNEGSKA (reference sequence).

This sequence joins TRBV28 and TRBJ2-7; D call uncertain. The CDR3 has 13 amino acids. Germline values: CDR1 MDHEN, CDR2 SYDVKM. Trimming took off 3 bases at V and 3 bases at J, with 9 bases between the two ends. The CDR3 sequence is CASSFIGVYEQYF. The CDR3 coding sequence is TGTGCCAGCAGTTTTATAGGTGTCTACGAGCAGTACTTC.

This chain's CDR3 is CASRTQGRRTEAFF. DNA of the CDR3: TGTGCCAGCAGGACTCAGGGACGGCGCACTGAAGCTTTCTTT. The chain has TRBV28 and TRBJ1-1, with a weak D call TRBD1 (5 bases). V lost 6 bases and J lost 4, with 15 bases in between. From germline, CDR1 is MDHEN and CDR2 SYDVKM. This CDR3 is built from 14 residues.

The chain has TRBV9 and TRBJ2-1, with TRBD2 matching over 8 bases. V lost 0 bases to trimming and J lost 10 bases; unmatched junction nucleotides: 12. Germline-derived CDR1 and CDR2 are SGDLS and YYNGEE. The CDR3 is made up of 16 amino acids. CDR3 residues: CASSVATSGGTREQFF. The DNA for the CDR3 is TGTGCCAGCAGCGTAGCGACCAGCGGGGGAACGAGGGAGCAGTTCTTC.